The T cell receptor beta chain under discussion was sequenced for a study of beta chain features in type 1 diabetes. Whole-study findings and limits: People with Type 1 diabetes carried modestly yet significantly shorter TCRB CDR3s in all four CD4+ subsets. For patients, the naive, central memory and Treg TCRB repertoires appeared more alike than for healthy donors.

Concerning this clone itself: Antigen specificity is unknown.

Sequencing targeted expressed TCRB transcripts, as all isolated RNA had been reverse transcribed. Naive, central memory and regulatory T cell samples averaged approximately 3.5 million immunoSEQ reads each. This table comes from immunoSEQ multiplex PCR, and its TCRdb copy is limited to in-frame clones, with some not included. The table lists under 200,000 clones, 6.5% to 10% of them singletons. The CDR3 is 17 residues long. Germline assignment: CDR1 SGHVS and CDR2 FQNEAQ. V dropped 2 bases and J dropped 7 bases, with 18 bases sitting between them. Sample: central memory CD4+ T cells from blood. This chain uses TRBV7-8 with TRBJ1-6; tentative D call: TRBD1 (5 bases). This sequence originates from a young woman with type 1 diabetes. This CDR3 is CASSLNRLTVANSPLHF. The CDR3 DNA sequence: TGTGCCAGCAGCTTAAACAGGCTAACGGTGGCGAATTCACCCCTCCACTTT.